These 5 T cell receptor beta chains came from one sample sequenced in a study of T cell responses to AZD1222 COVID-19 vaccine. Libraries were prepared by immunoSEQ multiplex PCR; TCRdb keeps only in-frame clonotypes and omits some of them. The data contain about 160,000 clones, about 90% of them singletons. This material consisted of peripheral blood, taken 28 days after the second AZD1222 dose. The receptor source for this set is an adult who received the AZD1222 COVID-19 vaccine.

The chain carries TRBV18 and TRBJ1-1, with D possibly matching TRBD1 (5 bases). V lost 4 bases and J lost 2, with 8 bases in between. The CDR3 loop spans 13 amino acids. From germline, CDR1 is KGHSH and CDR2 LQKENI. The CDR3 DNA reads TGTGCCAGCTCACGGGGCCCAAACACTGAAGCTTTCTTT. The encoded protein is CASSRGPNTEAFF.

V and J are TRBV29-1 and TRBJ1-1; 7 positions match TRBD1. The germline CDR1 and CDR2 sequences are SQVTM and ANQGSEA. V lost 6 bases and J lost 8; bases outside the gene matches: 9. The CDR3 is 12 amino acids. DNA of the CDR3: TGCAGCGTGAACCTTCGGGACAGCGAAGCTTTCTTT. Its protein is CSVNLRDSEAFF.

The chain combines TRBV7-9 with TRBJ1-1; TRBD1 matches 7 bases. In germline, CDR1 is SEHNR, CDR2 FQNEAQ (reference sequence). This CDR3 region has 14 residues. V lost 10 bases, J lost 4 bases, and 12 bases stayed unmatched. The CDR3 nucleotides read TGTGCCACCCTTGGGTTAGGGGGCGGCACTGAAGCTTTCTTT. Its translation is CATLGLGGGTEAFF.

The chain couples TRBV9 to TRBJ1-2, with D possibly TRBD1 on 6 matching bases. The CDR3 consists of 13 residues. Between the trimmed V and J ends, which lost 2 bases and 6 bases, there was a span of 11 bases. Germline-derived CDR1 and CDR2 are SGDLS and YYNGEE. CDR3: CASSVREGDGYTF. For the CDR3, the DNA is TGTGCCAGCAGCGTCCGGGAGGGGGATGGCTACACCTTC.

This chain uses TRBV11-2 with TRBJ1-6; D may be TRBD1 (6 bases). The CDR3 is made up of 19 amino acids. V lost 3 bases, J lost 3 bases, and 21 bases lay in between. Germline loops: CDR1 SGHAT, CDR2 FQNNGV. CDR3 region: CASSFPPGATTDYNSPLHF. The CDR3 DNA reads TGTGCCAGCAGCTTCCCCCCAGGGGCGACAACAGACTATAATTCACCCCTCCACTTT.